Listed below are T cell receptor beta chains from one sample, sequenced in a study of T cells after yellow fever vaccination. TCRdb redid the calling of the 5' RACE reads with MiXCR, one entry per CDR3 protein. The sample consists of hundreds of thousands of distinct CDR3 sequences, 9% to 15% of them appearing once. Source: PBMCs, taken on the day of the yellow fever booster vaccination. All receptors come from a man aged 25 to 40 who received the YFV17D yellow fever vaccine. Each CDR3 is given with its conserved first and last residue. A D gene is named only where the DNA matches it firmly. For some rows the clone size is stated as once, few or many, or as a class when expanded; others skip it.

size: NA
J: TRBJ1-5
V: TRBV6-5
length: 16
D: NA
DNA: TGTGCCAGCAGTTACTCCGGGAGTGCGAGGGATCAGCCCCAGCATTTT
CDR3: CASSYSGSARDQPQHF

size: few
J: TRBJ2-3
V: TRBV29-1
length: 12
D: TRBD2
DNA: TGCAGCGTCGACGGGGGGAGGGATACGCAGTATTTT
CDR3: CSVDGGRDTQYF

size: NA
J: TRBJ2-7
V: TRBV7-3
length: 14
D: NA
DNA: TGTGCCAGCAGCGCAAGGGGAGATGGCTACGAGCAGTACTTC
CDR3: CASSARGDGYEQYF

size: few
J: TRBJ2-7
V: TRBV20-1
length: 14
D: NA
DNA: TGCAGTGCTAGAGCCCCGAGGGGTTCCTACGAGCAGTACTTC
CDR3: CSARAPRGSYEQYF

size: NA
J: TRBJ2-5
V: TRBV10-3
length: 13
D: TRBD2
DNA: TGTGCCACCGGGGAGCGGGGCAAAGAGACCCAGTACTTC
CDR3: CATGERGKETQYF

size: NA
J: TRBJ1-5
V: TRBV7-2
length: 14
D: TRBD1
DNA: TGTGCCAGCAGCCGTCAGGGGGCTAGGGAGCCCCAGCATTTT
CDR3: CASSRQGAREPQHF

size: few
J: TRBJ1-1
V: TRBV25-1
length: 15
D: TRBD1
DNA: TGTGCCAGCAGTAGATCATCGGGACAGGGAACTGAAGCTTTCTTT
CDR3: CASSRSSGQGTEAFF

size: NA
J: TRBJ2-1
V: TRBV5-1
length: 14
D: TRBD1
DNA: TGCGCCAGCAGCTTGGCTGGACAGGGGGATGAGCAGTTCTTC
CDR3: CASSLAGQGDEQFF

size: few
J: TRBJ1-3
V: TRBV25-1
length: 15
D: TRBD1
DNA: TGTGCCAGCAGCGCCGGGACAGGCAGGGGAAACACCATATATTTT
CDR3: CASSAGTGRGNTIYF

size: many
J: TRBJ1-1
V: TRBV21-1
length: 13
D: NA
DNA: TGTGCCAGCAGCCCGGGGTCATGCGCTGAAGCTTTCTTT
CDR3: CASSPGSCAEAFF

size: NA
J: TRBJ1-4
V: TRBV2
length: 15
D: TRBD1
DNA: TGTGCCAGCAGAGGGCCCGGGACAGGGGACGAAAAACTGTTTTTT
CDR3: CASRGPGTGDEKLFF

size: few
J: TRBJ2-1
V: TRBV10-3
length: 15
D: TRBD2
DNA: TGTGCCATCAAAGGAGCGGGGAGCTCCTACAATGAGCAGTTCTTC
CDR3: CAIKGAGSSYNEQFF

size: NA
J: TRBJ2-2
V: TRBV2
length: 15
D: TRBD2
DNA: TGTGCCAGCAGTGGCCCGGGAGGATGGCCCGGGGAGCTGTTTTTT
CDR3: CASSGPGGWPGELFF

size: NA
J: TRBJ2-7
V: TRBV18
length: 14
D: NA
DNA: TGTGCCAGCTCAGGGGATATCCTTTCCTACGAGCAGTACTTC
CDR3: CASSGDILSYEQYF

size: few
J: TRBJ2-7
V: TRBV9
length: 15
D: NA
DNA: TGTGCCAGCAGCCCGCGGGACTCGAGCTCCTACGAGCAGTACTTC
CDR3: CASSPRDSSSYEQYF

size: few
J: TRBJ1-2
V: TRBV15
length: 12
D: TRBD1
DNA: TGTGCCACCAGCGGGACAGGGGTTGGCTACACCTTC
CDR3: CATSGTGVGYTF

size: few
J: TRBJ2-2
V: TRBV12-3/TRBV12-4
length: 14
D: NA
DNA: TGTGCCAGCACAGACAGAAATGTTCCCGGGGAGCTGTTTTTT
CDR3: CASTDRNVPGELFF

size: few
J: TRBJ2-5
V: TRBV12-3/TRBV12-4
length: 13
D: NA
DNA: TGTGCCAGCACCAGGGGCAGCCAAGAGACCCAGTACTTC
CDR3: CASTRGSQETQYF

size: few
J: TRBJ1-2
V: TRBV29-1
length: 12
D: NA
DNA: TGCAGCGTAACTAGGGAAATCTATGGCTACACCTTC
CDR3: CSVTREIYGYTF

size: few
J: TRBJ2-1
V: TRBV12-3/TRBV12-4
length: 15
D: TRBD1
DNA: TGTGCCAGCAGTACTAGGGACAGGGGATCGAATGAGCAGTTCTTC
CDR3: CASSTRDRGSNEQFF

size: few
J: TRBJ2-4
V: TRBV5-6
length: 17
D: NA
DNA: TGTGCCAGCAGCTCCCAGTGTTACGGGGCAGCCAAAAACATTCAGTACTTC
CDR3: CASSSQCYGAAKNIQYF

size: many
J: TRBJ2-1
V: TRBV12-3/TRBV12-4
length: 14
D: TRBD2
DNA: TGTGCCAGCAGTTTAGGACTAGCGGGATATGAGCAGTTCTTC
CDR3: CASSLGLAGYEQFF

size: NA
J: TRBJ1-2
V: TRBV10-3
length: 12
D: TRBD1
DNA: TGTGCCATCAGTGCAGGGGGCAGGGGCTACACCTTC
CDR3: CAISAGGRGYTF

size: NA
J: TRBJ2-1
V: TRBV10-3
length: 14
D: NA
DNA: TGTGCCATCACAGCTCAGGGGGGTTACAATGAGCAGTTCTTC
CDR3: CAITAQGGYNEQFF

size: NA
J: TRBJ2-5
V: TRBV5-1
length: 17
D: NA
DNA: TGCGCCAGCAGCTTGGGAGAGGGGGACTCGTACCAAGAGACCCAGTACTTC
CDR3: CASSLGEGDSYQETQYF

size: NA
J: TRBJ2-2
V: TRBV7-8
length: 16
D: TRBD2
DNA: TGTGCCAGCCAGACTAGCGGGAGGTTATGGGCCGGGGAGCTGTTTTTT
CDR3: CASQTSGRLWAGELFF

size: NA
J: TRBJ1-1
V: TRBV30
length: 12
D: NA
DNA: TGTGCCTGGGCCGCTGGGGCGACTGAAGCTTTCTTT
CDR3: CAWAAGATEAFF

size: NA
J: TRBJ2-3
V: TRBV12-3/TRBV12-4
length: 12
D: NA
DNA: TGTGCCAGCTGTACCCTAGCAGATACGCAGTATTTT
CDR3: CASCTLADTQYF

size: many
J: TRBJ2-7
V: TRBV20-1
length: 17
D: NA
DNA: TGCAGTGCTAGAGATGGGTCCCGACAGGGAGGCTCCTACGAGCAGTACTTC
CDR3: CSARDGSRQGGSYEQYF

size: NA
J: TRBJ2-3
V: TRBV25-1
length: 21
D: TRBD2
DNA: TGTGCCAGCAGTGAATGTCTCAGAGTTGTTCGAGCGGGAGTTTTTACAGATACGCAGTATTTT
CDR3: CASSECLRVVRAGVFTDTQYF

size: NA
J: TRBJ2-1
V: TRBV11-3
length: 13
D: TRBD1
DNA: TGTGCCAGCAGCCGGGACAGGGCCACTGAGCAGTTCTTC
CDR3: CASSRDRATEQFF

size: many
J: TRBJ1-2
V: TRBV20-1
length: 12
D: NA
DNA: TGCAGTGCGCGCGGGACGGACTATGGCTACACCTTC
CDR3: CSARGTDYGYTF

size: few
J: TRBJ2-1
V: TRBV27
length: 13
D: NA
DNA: TGTGCCAGCATAAGAGCCGGGGGCAATGAGCAGTTCTTC
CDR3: CASIRAGGNEQFF

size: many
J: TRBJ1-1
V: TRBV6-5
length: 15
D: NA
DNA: TGTGCCAGCAGTTACTCGGTAAAGAGGAACACTGAAGCTTTCTTT
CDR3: CASSYSVKRNTEAFF